This T cell receptor beta chain was found in a study of T cell responses to AZD1222 COVID-19 vaccine. The trim removed 3 bases at V and 15 bases at J, leaving 4 bases unmatched. The CDR3 has 11 amino acids. Assay: immunoSEQ multiplex PCR; the TCRdb copy retains only in-frame clones and omits some. The data hold around 140,000 clones, with approximately 91% observed a single time. With regard to this clone: The antigen is not known.

Study outcomes and limitations: In a largely white British group with more females than males, clonal diversity was possibly underestimated. Across the whole spike, CD4 TCRs peaked at regions 160-218 and 743-854. At baseline, just 5 or 6 AZD1222 recipients tested seropositive.

This material consisted of peripheral blood, taken 28 days after the second AZD1222 dose. The origin of this receptor is an adult who received the AZD1222 COVID-19 vaccine. This chain links TRBV12-3 or TRBV12-4 with TRBJ2-3; 9 nucleotides match TRBD2. The CDR3: CASSLGTSSYF. The DNA of the CDR3 is TGTGCCAGCAGTTTGGGGACTAGCTCCTATTTT.